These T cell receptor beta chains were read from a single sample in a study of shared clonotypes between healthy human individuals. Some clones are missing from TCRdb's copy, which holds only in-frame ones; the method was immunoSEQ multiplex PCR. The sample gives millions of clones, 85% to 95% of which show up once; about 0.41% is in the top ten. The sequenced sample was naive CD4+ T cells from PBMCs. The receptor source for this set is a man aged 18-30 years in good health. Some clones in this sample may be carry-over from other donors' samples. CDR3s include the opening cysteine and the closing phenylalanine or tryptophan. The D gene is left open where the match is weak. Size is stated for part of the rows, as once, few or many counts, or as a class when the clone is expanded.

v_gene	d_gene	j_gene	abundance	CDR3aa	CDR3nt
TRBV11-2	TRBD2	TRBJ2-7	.	CASSFLRSGSSYEQYF	TGTGCCAGCAGCTTCCTCCGTAGCGGGAGCTCCTACGAGCAGTACTTC
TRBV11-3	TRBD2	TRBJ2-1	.	CASSLDTSSGRANEQFF	TGTGCCAGCAGCTTAGATACGTCTAGCGGGAGGGCAAATGAGCAGTTCTTC
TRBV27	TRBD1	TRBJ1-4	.	CASSPSRQGGREKLFF	TGTGCCAGCAGTCCAAGCCGACAGGGAGGGCGAGAAAAACTGTTTTTT
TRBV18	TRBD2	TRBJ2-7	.	CASSPLGTSGQDEQYF	TGTGCCAGCTCACCATTAGGGACTAGCGGGCAGGACGAGCAGTACTTC
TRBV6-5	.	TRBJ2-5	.	CASSRRGSGQETQYF	TGTGCCAGCAGCCGCCGGGGGAGCGGCCAAGAGACCCAGTACTTC
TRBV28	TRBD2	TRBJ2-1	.	CASRLGTSGSYEQFF	TGTGCCAGCAGACTAGGGACTAGCGGGAGTTATGAGCAGTTCTTC
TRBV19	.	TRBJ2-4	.	CASSWAQNIQYF	TGTGCCAGTAGTTGGGCTCAAAACATTCAGTACTTC
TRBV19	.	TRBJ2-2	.	CASIPRTGELFF	TGTGCCAGTATTCCACGCACCGGGGAGCTGTTTTTT
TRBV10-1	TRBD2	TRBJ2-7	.	CASSDPTSGSYEQYF	TGCGCCAGCAGTGACCCGACTAGCGGCTCCTACGAGCAGTACTTC
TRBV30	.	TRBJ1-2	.	CAWSAPRNRGWAYGYTF	TGTGCCTGGAGTGCCCCCCGGAACCGTGGTTGGGCCTATGGCTACACCTTC
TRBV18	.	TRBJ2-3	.	CASSPPGLRGTDTQYF	TGTGCCAGCTCACCACCGGGACTCAGAGGCACAGATACGCAGTATTTT
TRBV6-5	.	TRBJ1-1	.	CASRGQKNTEAFF	TGTGCCAGCAGAGGACAGAAGAACACTGAAGCTTTCTTT
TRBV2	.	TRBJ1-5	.	CASSEWLNQPQHF	TGTGCCAGCAGTGAATGGCTCAATCAGCCCCAGCATTTT
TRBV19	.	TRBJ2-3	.	CASSIANSPDTQYF	TGTGCCAGTAGTATAGCAAACTCCCCAGATACGCAGTATTTT
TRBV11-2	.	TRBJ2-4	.	CASSSDSSVTKNIQYF	TGTGCCAGCAGCTCCGACAGCTCGGTGACCAAAAACATTCAGTACTTC
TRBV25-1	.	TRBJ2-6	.	CASSAGANVLTF	TGTGCCAGCAGTGCCGGGGCCAACGTCCTGACTTTC
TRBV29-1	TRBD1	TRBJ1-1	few	CSVLTGRVTEAFF	TGCAGCGTTCTGACAGGGAGGGTCACTGAAGCTTTCTTT
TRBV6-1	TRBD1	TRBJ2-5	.	CASSEAAGTVDQETQYF	TGTGCCAGCAGTGAAGCGGCCGGGACAGTCGACCAAGAGACCCAGTACTTC
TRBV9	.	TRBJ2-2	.	CASSVVGAATGELFF	TGTGCCAGCAGCGTAGTTGGGGCGGCCACCGGGGAGCTGTTTTTT
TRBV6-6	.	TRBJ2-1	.	CASSWGSQAYNEQFF	TGTGCCAGCAGTTGGGGTAGCCAAGCCTACAATGAGCAGTTCTTC
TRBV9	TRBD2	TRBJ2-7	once	CASSPAGTSASSYEQYF	TGTGCCAGCAGCCCCGCAGGGACTAGCGCGTCCAGCTACGAGCAGTACTTC
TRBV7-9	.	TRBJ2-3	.	CASGWAGADTQYF	TGTGCCAGCGGGTGGGCAGGGGCAGATACGCAGTATTTT
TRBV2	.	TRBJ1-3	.	CASSEWPNSGNTIYF	TGTGCCAGCAGTGAATGGCCGAATTCTGGAAACACCATATATTTT
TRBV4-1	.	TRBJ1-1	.	CASSQAWTGAEAFF	TGCGCCAGCAGCCAAGCTTGGACCGGGGCTGAAGCTTTCTTT
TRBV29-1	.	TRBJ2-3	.	CSARGDTQYF	TGCAGCGCCCGGGGAGATACGCAGTATTTT
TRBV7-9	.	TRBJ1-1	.	CASSLVGVRGTEAFF	TGTGCCAGCAGCTTAGTAGGTGTCCGGGGCACTGAAGCTTTCTTT
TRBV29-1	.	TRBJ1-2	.	CSVGTGGGYGYTF	TGCAGCGTTGGCACAGGCGGGGGCTATGGCTACACCTTC
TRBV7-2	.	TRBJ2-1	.	CASSLSRYNEQFF	TGTGCCAGCAGCTTATCCCGTTACAATGAGCAGTTCTTC
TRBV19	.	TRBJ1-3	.	CASTRIPGRSGGNTIYF	TGTGCCAGTACCCGGATCCCGGGGCGCAGTGGAGGAAACACCATATATTTT
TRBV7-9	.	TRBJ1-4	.	CASSLGGGARDEKLFF	TGTGCCAGCAGCTTAGGGGGAGGGGCCAGGGATGAAAAACTGTTTTTT
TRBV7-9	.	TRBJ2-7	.	CASSLHLSGYEQYF	TGTGCCAGCAGCTTACATCTCTCCGGGTACGAGCAGTACTTC
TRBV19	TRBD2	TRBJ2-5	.	CASSTVASGSWGTQYF	TGTGCCAGTAGTACTGTGGCTAGCGGGAGTTGGGGGACCCAGTACTTC
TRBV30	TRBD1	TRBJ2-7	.	CAWSAVDRDSYEQYF	TGTGCCTGGAGTGCCGTAGACAGGGATTCCTACGAGCAGTACTTC
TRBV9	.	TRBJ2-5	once	CASSVMGDGGQETQYF	TGTGCCAGCAGCGTAATGGGGGATGGGGGACAAGAGACCCAGTACTTC
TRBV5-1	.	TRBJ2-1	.	CASSPTAGAYNEQFF	TGCGCCAGCAGCCCCACAGCGGGTGCCTACAATGAGCAGTTCTTC
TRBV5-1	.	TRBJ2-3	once	CASSFGIKAQYF	TGCGCCAGCAGCTTCGGAATAAAGGCGCAGTATTTT
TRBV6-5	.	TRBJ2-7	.	CASQQAGASREQYF	TGTGCCAGCCAACAGGCGGGTGCTTCGAGGGAGCAGTACTTC
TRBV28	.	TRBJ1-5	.	CASSRMWGQPQHF	TGTGCCAGCAGTCGCATGTGGGGTCAGCCCCAGCATTTT
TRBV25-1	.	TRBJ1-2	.	CASSETRAGYTF	TGTGCCAGCAGTGAAACCAGGGCCGGCTACACCTTC
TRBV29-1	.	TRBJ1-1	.	CSASGVGTEAFF	TGCAGCGCCTCGGGGGTGGGCACTGAAGCTTTCTTT
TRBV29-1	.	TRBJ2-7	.	CSVGEGKNEQYF	TGCAGCGTTGGTGAGGGGAAGAACGAGCAGTACTTC
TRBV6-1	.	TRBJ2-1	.	CASTQGFEQFF	TGTGCCAGCACCCAGGGGTTTGAGCAGTTCTTC
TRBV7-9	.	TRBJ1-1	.	CASSPVSGGQGAAFF	TGTGCCAGCAGCCCCGTAAGCGGGGGCCAAGGGGCAGCTTTCTTT
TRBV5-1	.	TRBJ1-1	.	CASSPRGSSDTEAFF	TGCGCCAGCAGCCCCCGGGGATCATCGGACACTGAAGCTTTCTTT
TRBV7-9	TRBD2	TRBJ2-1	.	CASSLASGGRRDEQFF	TGTGCCAGCAGCTTAGCGTCTGGCGGGAGAAGGGATGAGCAGTTCTTC
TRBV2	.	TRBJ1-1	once	CASGGKGRDTEAFF	TGTGCCAGCGGTGGGAAGGGCCGAGACACTGAAGCTTTCTTT